These 15 T cell receptor beta chains share one sample of origin, sequenced in a study of cytomegalovirus exposure and HLA in healthy donors. PCR primers comprised 60 Vbeta and 13 Jbeta primers. Method: immunoSEQ multiplex PCR; TCRdb's copy keeps in-frame clones and lacks some. The data contain 100,000 to 150,000 clones, approximately 80% of them seen just once; the ten biggest clones take up roughly 0.9%. The sample was PBMCs. The receptors stem from a woman aged 55-75 years in good health and CMV-seronegative.

The chain links TRBV11-2 to TRBJ1-1; 7 bases fit TRBD1. This CDR3 is built from 11 residues. Per germline, CDR1 SGHAT and CDR2 FQNNGV. Trimming at V came to 4 bases and at J to 11 bases, leaving 4 bases not matched to a gene. The CDR3 region has the DNA TGTGCCAGCAGCTCCCGACAGGGTGCTTTCTTT. Translated, it gives CASSSRQGAFF.

The V gene is TRBV25-1, the J gene TRBJ1-6; 8 bases agree with TRBD1. The CDR3 extends over 16 amino acids. The trim removed 4 bases at V and 3 bases at J, leaving 5 bases unmatched. Germline values: CDR1 MGHDK, CDR2 SYGVNS. DNA for the CDR3: TGTGCCAGCAGTGCGGACAGGGTGAGCTATAATTCACCCCTCCACTTT. It is translated as CASSADRVSYNSPLHF.

V usage is TRBV27 and J usage is TRBJ2-1; 10 bases are a match to TRBD2. This CDR3 spans 17 amino acids. V lost 4 bases to trimming and J lost 0 bases; unmatched junction nucleotides: 6. Germline CDR1 is MNHEY and CDR2 is SMNVEV (reference sequence). Here the CDR3 DNA reads TGTGCCAGCAGTTCCCCACTAGCGGGGTTCTCCTACAATGAGCAGTTCTTC. Protein: CASSSPLAGFSYNEQFF.

The chain employs TRBV29-1 and TRBJ1-4, with TRBD1 matching 7 bases. The CDR3 loop spans 14 amino acids. Germline loops: CDR1 SQVTM, CDR2 ANQGSEA. V was clipped by 0 bases and J by 5 bases; unmatched bases: 3. The CDR3 spells CSVEEGQRNEKLFF. The CDR3 DNA reads TGCAGCGTTGAAGAGGGACAGAGAAATGAAAAACTGTTTTTT. The full variable domain, with the rest looked up from reference TRBV29-1 and TRBJ1-4, is SAVISQKPSRDICQRGTSLTIQCQVDSQVTMMFWYRQQPGQSLTLIATANQGSEATYESGFVIDKFPISRPNLTFSTLTVSNMSPEDSSIYLCSVEEGQRNEKLFFGSGTQLSVL.

This chain connects TRBV4-2 to TRBJ1-3; D is unclear. Germline CDR1 reads LGHNA; CDR2 reads YNFKEQ. The ends were cut back, 2 bases at V and 1 base at J, with 12 bases in the middle. The CDR3 covers 16 residues. CDR3 sequence reads: CASSQRTGGSGNTIYF. The CDR3 DNA reads as TGTGCCAGCAGCCAACGTACGGGCGGGTCTGGAAACACCATATATTTT.

The V and J genes are TRBV7-3 and TRBJ2-5; D possibly corresponds to TRBD1 (6 bases). Per germline, CDR1 SGHTA and CDR2 FQGTGA. This CDR3 contains 13 residues. V lost 5 bases and J lost 5, with 12 bases in between. CDR3 DNA sequence: TGTGCCAGCAGCGTTCAGGGGCCGGAGACCCAGTACTTC. Its translation: CASSVQGPETQYF.

This clone appeared a single time. This chain connects TRBV29-1 to TRBJ2-3, with D possibly matching TRBD1 (5 bases). V lost 2 bases to trimming and J lost 4 bases, with 10 bases between them. This CDR3 is built from 13 residues. Germline CDR1 and CDR2: SQVTM and ANQGSEA. This CDR3 reads CSVERSGPDTQYF. The CDR3 DNA follows: TGCAGCGTTGAAAGGTCAGGGCCAGATACGCAGTATTTT.

The chain has TRBV4-1 and TRBJ2-1, with TRBD2 matching 8 bases. V lost 0 bases, J lost 7 bases, and 5 bases stayed unmatched. Germline V gives CDR1 MGHRA, CDR2 YSYEKL. This CDR3 is 15 amino acids long. The CDR3 spells CASSQDTASGNEQFF. In DNA form, the CDR3 reads TGCGCCAGCAGCCAAGATACGGCTAGCGGGAATGAGCAGTTCTTC.

The chain combines TRBV7-2 with TRBJ2-7; no firm D call. Germline V gene data show CDR1 as SGHTA and CDR2 as FQGNSA. CDR3 size: 14 residues. The V gene lost 1 base and the J gene lost 5 bases, with 12 bases spanning the gap. The CDR3 reads CASSLGALGDEQYF. CDR3 coding DNA: TGTGCCAGCAGCTTAGGGGCCTTGGGCGACGAGCAGTACTTC.

This clone was detected once. The chain joins TRBV7-9 to TRBJ1-5; unclear D gene. This CDR3 comprises 15 residues. Germline assignment: CDR1 SEHNR and CDR2 FQNEAQ (reference sequence). The germline V and J ends were trimmed by 1 base and 7 bases, with 14 bases remaining between them. The CDR3 nucleotides read TGTGCCAGCAGCTTAGGATCAGGACTTGGGCAGCCCCAGCATTTT. This encodes CASSLGSGLGQPQHF.

The V gene is TRBV29-1, the J gene TRBJ2-5, with D hard to call. Germline assignment: CDR1 SQVTM and CDR2 ANQGSEA. The V and J ends lost 7 bases and 1 base respectively, with 13 bases between them. The CDR3 consists of 13 residues. As DNA, the CDR3 is TGCAGCGCTGCCCAACAGCCCCAAGAGACCCAGTACTTC. This sequence encodes CSAAQQPQETQYF.

This clone was detected only a few times. The rearrangement links TRBV19 to TRBJ1-1; TRBD1 is a possible D gene (5 bases). The V gene's germline CDR1 is LNHDA and CDR2 SQIVND (reference sequence). Trimming took 3 bases from V and 0 from J, leaving 17 bases between them. The length of the CDR3 is 17 residues. For the CDR3, the DNA is TGTGCCAGTAGTATTTGGCGGACAAGCGTCATGAACACTGAAGCTTTCTTT. Its protein product is CASSIWRTSVMNTEAFF. Using reference TRBV19 and TRBJ1-1 for the parts outside the CDR3, the full variable domain is DGGITQSPKYLFRKEGQNVTLSCEQNLNHDAMYWYRQDPGQGLRLIYYSQIVNDFQKGDIAEGYSVSREKKESFPLTVTSAQKNPTAFYLCASSIWRTSVMNTEAFFGQGTRLTVV.

The gene calls are TRBV5-8 and TRBJ1-6; D gene ambiguous. Trimming took off 1 base at V and 10 bases at J, with 6 bases between the two ends. CDR1 is SGHTS and CDR2 is YDEGEE in the germline V gene. The CDR3 sequence is 12 residues long. The CDR3 spells CASSLLSSPLHF. The CDR3 coding sequence is TGTGCCAGCAGCTTGCTTTCCTCACCCCTCCACTTT.

The chain couples TRBV6-6 to TRBJ1-1; D may be TRBD1 (6 bases). Germline V gene sequence: CDR1 MNHNY, CDR2 SVGAGI (reference sequence). Between the trimmed V and J ends, which lost 0 bases and 1 base, there was a span of 6 bases. This CDR3 region has 14 residues. In nucleotides, the CDR3 is TGTGCCAGCAGTTACTCGGACAGGAACACTGAAGCTTTCTTT. Residues: CASSYSDRNTEAFF.

The chain combines TRBV6-5 with TRBJ2-5; 8 positions agree with TRBD1. The DNA end favors TRBJ2-7, so the J call may be wrong. This CDR3 contains 14 residues. Germline V gene data show CDR1 as MNHEY and CDR2 as SVGAGI. The CDR3 is CASSPGQGVYEQYF. The DNA for the CDR3 is TGTGCCAGCAGCCCCGGACAGGGTGTGTACGAGCAGTACTTC.